Only one count was recorded for the clone carrying this T cell receptor (beta chain). Its antigen is currently unknown. This CDR3 has 16 amino acids. Per the germline V gene, CDR1 is SGHKS and CDR2 is YYEKEE (reference sequence). The V and J ends lost 0 bases and 0 bases respectively, with 13 bases between them. The entry originates in a study of T cell responses to AZD1222 COVID-19 vaccine. The method was immunoSEQ multiplex PCR; TCRdb's version includes in-frame clones alone and lacks a portion of them. The sample shows 100,000 or so clones, less than 90% of them seen only once. Study-wide results and limits: Spike-specific TCR breadth rose after two AZD1222 doses, and depth rose as well. The donor group comprised mostly white British people and more females; the analysis possibly underestimated clonal diversity.

The material was peripheral blood, obtained on day 0 of AZD1222 vaccination. The chain is built from TRBV5-5 and TRBJ2-7; no clear D. This clonotype originated in an adult in good health. Written as DNA, the CDR3 is TGTGCCAGCAGCTTGGAGCCGGATGGTGACTCCTACGAGCAGTACTTC. Its translation is CASSLEPDGDSYEQYF. The variable domain in full, with the rest retrieved from reference TRBV5-5 and TRBJ2-7, is DAGVTQSPTHLIKTRGQQVTLRCSPISGHKSVSWYQQVLGQGPQFIFQYYEKEERGRGNFPDRFSARQFPNYSSELNVNALLLGDSALYLCASSLEPDGDSYEQYFGPGTRLTVT.